Sequencing of this TCR beta chain was carried out in a study of identical twins. Study-level results: In cord blood, abundant beta clonotypes had fewer insertions; memory showed no trend. Instead of following the same donors, the conclusions were based on cross-sectional statistical analysis. Zero-insertion results could be subject to partial confounding by invariant MAIT and iNKT cells. Recombination models fit unrelated individuals' TCR alpha sharing but underestimated twins'.

TCRdb independently ran MiXCR on the 5' RACE reads; one entry per CDR3 protein. The table includes 200,000 to 250,000 distinct CDR3 sequences, about 12% detected once. Trimming left V 4 bases short and J 2 bases short, with 9 bases between. Per germline, CDR1 SGHRS and CDR2 YFSETQ. The CDR3 consists of 13 residues. Details on this clonotype: Its antigen is unidentified.

The data were also submitted as part of a second study, on yellow fever vaccine responses in identical twins.

The clonotype comes from a woman aged 18-30 years in good health. The sequenced material came from memory (CD45RO+) T cells sorted from blood. The gene calls are TRBV5-1 and TRBJ2-5; TRBD2 might be the D (5 bases). The CDR3 nucleotides are TGCGCCAGCAGCCTACTAGTACAAGAGACCCAGTACTTC. Amino acids: CASSLLVQETQYF.